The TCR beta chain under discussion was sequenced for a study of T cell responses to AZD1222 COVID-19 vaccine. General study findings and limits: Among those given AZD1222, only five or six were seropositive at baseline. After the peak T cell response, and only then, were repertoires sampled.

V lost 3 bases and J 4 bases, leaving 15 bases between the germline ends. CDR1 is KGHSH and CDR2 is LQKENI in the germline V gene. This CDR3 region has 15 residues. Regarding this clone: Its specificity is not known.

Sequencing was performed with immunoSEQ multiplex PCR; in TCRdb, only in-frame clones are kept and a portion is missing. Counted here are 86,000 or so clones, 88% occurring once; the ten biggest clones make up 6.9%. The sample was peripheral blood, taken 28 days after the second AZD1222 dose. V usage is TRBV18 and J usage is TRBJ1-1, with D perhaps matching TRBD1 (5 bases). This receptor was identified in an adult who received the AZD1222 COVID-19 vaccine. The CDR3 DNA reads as TGTGCCAGCTCACCGTCCGGTTCTGGGGGCACTGAAGCTTTCTTT. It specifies CASSPSGSGGTEAFF.